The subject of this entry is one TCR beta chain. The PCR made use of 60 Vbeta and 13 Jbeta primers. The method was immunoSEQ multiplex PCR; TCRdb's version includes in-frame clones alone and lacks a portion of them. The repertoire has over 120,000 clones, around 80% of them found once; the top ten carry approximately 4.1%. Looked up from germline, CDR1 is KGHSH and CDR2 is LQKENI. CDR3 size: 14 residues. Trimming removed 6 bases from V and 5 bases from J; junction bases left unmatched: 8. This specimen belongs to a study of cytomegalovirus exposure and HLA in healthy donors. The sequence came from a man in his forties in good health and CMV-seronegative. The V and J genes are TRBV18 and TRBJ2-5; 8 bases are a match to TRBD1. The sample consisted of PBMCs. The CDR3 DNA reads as TGTGCCAGCTCCAACCAGGGGGCTGGTGAGACCCAGTACTTC. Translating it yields CASSNQGAGETQYF.